The 14 T cell receptor beta chains below all came from one sample that was sequenced in a study of response to subunit inactivated influenza vaccine. TCRdb re-analysed the RT-PCR reads in MiXCR, keeping a single row per CDR3 protein. The table records 300,000 to 350,000 distinct CDR3 sequences, approximately 21% of them present only once. The input for sequencing was PBMCs from blood, taken roughly 20 months after vaccination. Source of these receptors: a man between 50 and 75 years old who received an inactivated influenza vaccine.

This sequence joins TRBV5-6 and TRBJ2-7; TRBD1 might be the D (5 bases). V was pared by 1 base and J by 6 bases, with 11 bases between. CDR1 is SGHDT, CDR2 YYEEEE, per germline. The CDR3 consists of 13 residues. CDR3 coding DNA: TGTGCCAGCAGCTTGACCGTAAGGGGCGAGCAGTACTTC. It encodes CASSLTVRGEQYF.

This clonotype turned up a few times. This rearrangement joins TRBV7-2 to TRBJ2-1, with 9 bases lining up with TRBD2. Per the germline V gene, CDR1 is SGHTA and CDR2 is FQGNSA. The length of the CDR3 is 16 residues. V was clipped by 2 bases and J by 3 bases; unmatched bases: 5. CDR3 sequence reads: CASSLPRGRGYNEQFF. CDR3 bases: TGTGCCAGCAGCTTACCCCGCGGGAGGGGCTACAATGAGCAGTTCTTC.

This clonotype was seen only a few times. V gene TRBV20-1 combines with J gene TRBJ2-3; TRBD2 matches at 9 bases. With V trimmed by 1 base and J by 1 base, 6 bases remained unmatched. Germline CDR1 and CDR2: DFQATT and SNEGSKA (reference sequence). The CDR3 consists of 16 residues. The CDR3, as DNA: TGCAGTGCTAGAGGAATCATAGCGGGGGGCACAGATACGCAGTATTTT. Encoded protein: CSARGIIAGGTDTQYF.

This clonotype was counted only a few times. V is TRBV30 and J is TRBJ1-1, with D maybe TRBD1 (5 bases). CDR1 is GTSNPN, CDR2 SVGIG, per germline (reference sequence). This CDR3 is built from 11 residues. V was trimmed by 5 bases and J by 4 bases, leaving 8 bases between them. This CDR3 reads CAWSRVTEAFF. The CDR3 DNA reads TGTGCCTGGTCCAGGGTCACTGAAGCTTTCTTT.

Only a few counts were recorded for this clonotype. V and J are TRBV15 and TRBJ1-5; unclear D gene. Germline CDR1 and CDR2: LNHNV and YYDKDF (reference sequence). V shed 1 base and J shed 3 bases, with 7 bases lying between them. This CDR3 has 14 residues. CDR3 DNA: TGTGCCACCAGCAGAGGTAGGGTCAATCAGCCCCAGCATTTT. Its protein product is CATSRGRVNQPQHF. Looking up the rest from reference TRBV15 and TRBJ1-5 gives the full variable domain: DAMVIQNPRYQVTQFGKPVTLSCSQTLNHNVMYWYQQKSSQAPKLLFHYYDKDFNNEADTPDNFQSRRPNTSFCFLDIRSPGLGDTAMYLCATSRGRVNQPQHFGDGTRLSIL.

This clonotype was recorded a few times. V is TRBV18 and J is TRBJ2-1; 9 bases are shared with TRBD1. From germline, CDR1 is KGHSH and CDR2 LQKENI. The length of the CDR3 is 16 residues. V trimming: 4 bases; J trimming: 4 bases; junction bases outside the gene matches: 8. The CDR3 protein is CASSRLQGAGYNEQFF. CDR3 sequence (DNA): TGTGCCAGCTCACGTCTACAGGGGGCTGGGTACAATGAGCAGTTCTTC.

CDR3 region: CSARVDAAYNSPLHF. The CDR3 DNA reads as TGCAGTGCTAGAGTGGACGCGGCCTATAATTCACCCCTCCACTTT. The rearrangement uses TRBV20-1 and TRBJ1-6; D gene unclear. The germline CDR1 and CDR2 sequences are DFQATT and SNEGSKA (reference sequence). V lost 1 base to trimming and J lost 2 bases, with 9 bases between them. The CDR3 runs 15 residues.

This clonotype was seen a handful of times. The chain carries TRBV25-1 and TRBJ2-2; either TRBD1 or TRBD2 may fit D (5 bases each). The CDR3 covers 15 residues. Trimming took 5 bases from V and 6 from J, leaving 16 bases between them. CDR1 is MGHDK, CDR2 SYGVNS, per germline. The CDR3 region has the DNA TGTGCCAGCAGTCCCCGAGGGGATGCCCCCGGGGAGCTGTTTTTT. This translates into CASSPRGDAPGELFF.

The chain has TRBV7-9 and TRBJ1-1; D uncertain. V was shortened by 1 base and J by 5 bases, with 14 bases between the two germline ends. Per germline, CDR1 SEHNR and CDR2 FQNEAQ (reference sequence). CDR3 length: 15 residues. CDR3 sequence reads: CASSLGEGRRTEAFF. The CDR3 DNA follows: TGTGCCAGCAGCTTAGGTGAGGGAAGAAGGACTGAAGCTTTCTTT.

This clonotype was seen once. V gene TRBV28 combines with J gene TRBJ2-7, with 7 bases fitting TRBD2. The germline CDR1 and CDR2 sequences are MDHEN and SYDVKM. CDR3 length: 11 amino acids. The ends lost 11 bases at V and 2 bases at J; junction bases unmatched: 3. The CDR3 loop is CAGGSPYEQYF. CDR3 bases: TGTGCCGGCGGGAGTCCCTACGAGCAGTACTTC.

The chain links TRBV5-1 to TRBJ1-4, with TRBD1 as a possible D gene (6 bases). The length of the CDR3 is 16 residues. Between the trimmed V and J ends, which lost 3 bases and 2 bases, there was a span of 14 bases. Germline loops: CDR1 SGHRS, CDR2 YFSETQ. The CDR3 coding sequence is TGCGCCAGCAGCTCCAGCCATCAGGGGACTAATGAAAAACTGTTTTTT. Protein: CASSSSHQGTNEKLFF.

The V gene is TRBV7-2, the J gene TRBJ2-1, with D possibly matching TRBD1 (5 bases). This CDR3 is 12 amino acids long. V lost 3 bases, J lost 11 bases, and 11 bases lay in between. Germline V gene sequence: CDR1 SGHTA, CDR2 FQGNSA. The CDR3 DNA reads TGTGCCAGCAGCTTCCTGACAGCTCAGCAGTTCTTC. Encoded protein: CASSFLTAQQFF. The full variable domain, rest sourced from reference TRBV7-2 and TRBJ2-1, is GAGVSQSPSNKVTEKGKDVELRCDPISGHTALYWYRQSLGQGLEFLIYFQGNSAPDKSGLPSDRFSAERTGGSVSTLTIQRTQQEDSAVYLCASSFLTAQQFFGPGTRLTVL.

The gene calls are TRBV6-1 and TRBJ2-5; D gene ambiguous. Per the germline V gene, CDR1 is MNHNS and CDR2 is SASEGT. This CDR3 is built from 12 residues. Between the trimmed V and J ends, which lost 6 bases and 4 bases, there was a span of 9 bases. DNA for the CDR3: TGTGCCAGCAGCCCCGAAGGAGAGACCCAGTACTTC. Translating gives CASSPEGETQYF.

This clonotype occurred a few times. The rearrangement links TRBV20-1 to TRBJ2-3; D may be TRBD2 (7 bases). The germline CDR1 and CDR2 sequences are DFQATT and SNEGSKA (reference sequence). The CDR3 length is 14 residues. Trimming shortened V by 7 bases and J by 3 bases, and 17 bases separated the two germline ends. CDR3 residues: CSVSQGGGTDTQYF. The CDR3, as DNA: TGCAGTGTCTCTCAGGGAGGGGGAACAGATACGCAGTATTTT.